This TCR beta chain was found in a study of T-cell reconstitution after alpha-beta-depleted transplantation in children. Unique molecular identifiers tagged the TCRbeta library. TCRdb called the PCR reads again in MiXCR, with one record for every CDR3 protein. The table has 350,000 to 400,000 distinct CDR3 sequences, around 20% seen once. V lost 0 bases, J lost 2 bases, and 11 bases lay in between. The V gene's germline CDR1 is DFQATT and CDR2 SNEGSKA (reference sequence). The CDR3 runs 15 residues. This TCR was recovered from a human donor who donated a stem cell graft to a child with acute myeloid leukemia. Sequences were derived from PBMCs from the stem cell graft donor, sampled from the stem cell graft. The rearrangement links TRBV20-1 to TRBJ2-1; D is uncertain. The CDR3 sequence is CSARDGEFPYNEQFF. The CDR3 DNA follows: TGCAGTGCTAGAGACGGTGAGTTCCCCTACAATGAGCAGTTCTTC.